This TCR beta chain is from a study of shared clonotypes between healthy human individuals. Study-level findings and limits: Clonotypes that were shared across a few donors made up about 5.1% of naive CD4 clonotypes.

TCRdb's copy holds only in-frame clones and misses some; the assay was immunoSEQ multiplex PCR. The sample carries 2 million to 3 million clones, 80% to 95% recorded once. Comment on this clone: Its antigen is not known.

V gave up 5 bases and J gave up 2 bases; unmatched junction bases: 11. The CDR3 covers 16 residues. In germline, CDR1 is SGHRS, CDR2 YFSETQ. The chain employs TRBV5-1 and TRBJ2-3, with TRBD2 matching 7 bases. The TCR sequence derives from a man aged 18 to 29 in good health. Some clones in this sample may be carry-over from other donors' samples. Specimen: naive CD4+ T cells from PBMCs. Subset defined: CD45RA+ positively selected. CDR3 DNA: TGCGCCAGCAGACGAGGTGCGGGAGCGTACACAGATACGCAGTATTTT. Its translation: CASRRGAGAYTDTQYF.